The entry below describes one T cell receptor beta chain. Sequencing used immunoSEQ multiplex PCR; TCRdb keeps in-frame clones, though not all of them. The data hold 60,000 to 75,000 clones, with 87% observed a single time. The source of the sample is a study of OX40 agonist ivuxolimab in advanced cancers. Study at large: The dose-escalation cohort had hepatocellular carcinoma, melanoma, renal cell or head and neck cancer.

The V segment lost 5 bases and the J segment 9 bases; nucleotides outside the gene matches: 12. This CDR3 spans 15 amino acids. Germline CDR1 and CDR2: MDHEN and SYDVKM. The chain couples TRBV28 to TRBJ1-4; TRBD1 matches at 7 bases. The sequencing here drew on CD4+ or CD8+ T cells sorted from blood, taken in a trial of the OX40 agonist ivuxolimab. The source is an adult with an advanced solid tumor such as melanoma, head and neck, liver or kidney cancer. CDR3 residues: CASSPQGQSIKKLFF. CDR3 DNA: TGTGCCAGCAGTCCCCAGGGACAGTCTATTAAAAAACTGTTTTTT.